This T cell receptor beta chain was recovered during a study of T cell responses to AZD1222 COVID-19 vaccine. Overall study findings and caveats: Nearly half of spike-specific TCRs reportedly target variant regions that are unmutated in the B.1.351 and B.1.1.7 variants.

Notes on this clone: As yet, its antigen is unknown.

Assay used: immunoSEQ multiplex PCR; TCRdb lists only in-frame clones, some missing. The sample lists just under 100,000 clones; nearly 90% were seen once. The sequences come from peripheral blood, collected on day 0 of AZD1222 vaccination. The sequence was obtained from an adult in good health.

CDR3 protein: CASSLVLNTGELFF. The CDR3 DNA follows: TGTGCCAGCAGCTTAGTCTTGAACACCGGGGAGCTGTTTTTT. The gene calls are TRBV11-2 and TRBJ2-2; D is unclear. The CDR3 runs to 14 residues. Trimming took off 1 base at V and 1 base at J, with 4 bases between the two ends. Germline CDR1 is SGHAT and CDR2 is FQNNGV.